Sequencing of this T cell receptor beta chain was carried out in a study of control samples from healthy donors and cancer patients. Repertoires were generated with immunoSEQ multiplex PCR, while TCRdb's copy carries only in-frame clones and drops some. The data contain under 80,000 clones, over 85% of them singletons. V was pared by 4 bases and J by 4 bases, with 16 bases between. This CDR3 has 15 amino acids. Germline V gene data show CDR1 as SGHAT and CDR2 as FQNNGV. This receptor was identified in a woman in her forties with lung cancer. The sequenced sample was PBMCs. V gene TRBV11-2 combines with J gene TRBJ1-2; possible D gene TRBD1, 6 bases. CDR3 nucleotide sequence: TGTGCCAGCAGCTCAGTTCAGGGGCTCGGCTATGGCTACACCTTC. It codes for CASSSVQGLGYGYTF.